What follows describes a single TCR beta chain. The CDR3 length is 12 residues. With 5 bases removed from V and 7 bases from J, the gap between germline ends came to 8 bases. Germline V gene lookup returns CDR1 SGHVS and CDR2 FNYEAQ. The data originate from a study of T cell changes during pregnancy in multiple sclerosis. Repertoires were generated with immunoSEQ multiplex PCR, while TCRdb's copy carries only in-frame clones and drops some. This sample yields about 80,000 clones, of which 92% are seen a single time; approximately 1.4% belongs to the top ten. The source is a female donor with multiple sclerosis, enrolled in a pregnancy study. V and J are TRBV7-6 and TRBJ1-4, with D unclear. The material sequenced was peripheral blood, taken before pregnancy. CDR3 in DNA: TGTGCCAGCAGCCCCGTCCCTGAAAAACTGTTTTTT. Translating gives CASSPVPEKLFF. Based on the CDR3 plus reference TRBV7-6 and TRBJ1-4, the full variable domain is GAGVSQSPRYKVTKRGQDVALRCDPISGHVSLYWYRQALGQGPEFLTYFNYEAQQDKSGLPNDRFSAERPEGSISTLTIQRTEQRDSAMYRCASSPVPEKLFFGSGTQLSVL.